The 2 T cell receptor beta chains below come from one sample, sequenced in a study of early T cells in non-severe SARS-CoV-2 infection. Via MiXCR, TCRdb re-called the 5' RACE reads, giving one row per CDR3 protein. The sample contains about 67,000 distinct CDR3 sequences, roughly 10% of which appear only once. The sequences come from whole blood, collected at baseline. The receptors derive from an adult who was a healthcare worker with PCR-confirmed SARS-CoV-2 infection or an uninfected control (not recorded which).

At least ten counts were recorded for this clonotype. The rearrangement links TRBV11-2 to TRBJ1-1; 8 nucleotides line up with TRBD1. Trimming at V came to 1 base and at J to 6 bases, leaving 7 bases not matched to a gene. CDR1 is SGHAT and CDR2 is FQNNGV in the germline V gene. CDR3 size: 15 residues. CDR3 amino acids: CASSLVHRGSSEAFF. The DNA for the CDR3 is TGTGCCAGCAGCTTAGTGCACAGGGGGAGTTCTGAAGCTTTCTTT.

This clonotype was seen a handful of times. The rearrangement joins TRBV12-3 or TRBV12-4 to TRBJ1-3; no clear D gene. The V end was cut by 8 bases, the J end by 3 bases, with 8 bases between. CDR3 length equals 12 residues. The CDR3 DNA reads as TGTGCCAGCCTCCCATATGGAAACACCATATATTTT. It yields the protein CASLPYGNTIYF.